This T cell receptor (beta chain) was documented in a study of a mutant IDH1 vaccine in newly diagnosed glioma. TCRdb keeps only in-frame clones here, not all; method: immunoSEQ multiplex PCR. The sample consists of around 26,000 clones, roughly two thirds of them appearing once. Concerning this clone itself: Its antigen is currently unknown.

This CDR3 comprises 15 residues. V was trimmed by 4 bases and J by 0 bases, leaving 12 bases between them. CDR1 is LGHNA, CDR2 YSLEER, per germline. The time point here: week 11, during vaccination. It was 300 ug of mutant IDH1 20-mer peptide that made up each vaccine dose, given with topical imiquimod. The rearrangement uses TRBV4-3 and TRBJ1-1; D unclear. The material sequenced was peripheral blood mononuclear cells (PBMCs), taken from a glioma patient whose treatment included an IDH1 peptide vaccine. The sequence was collected from a man aged 18 to 30 with glioma. Some clones in this sample may be carry-over from other donors' samples. CDR3 residues: CASSLSGSLNTEAFF. The CDR3 coding sequence is TGCGCCAGCAGCCTTTCCGGGAGTTTGAACACTGAAGCTTTCTTT.